The sample holds many counts of the clone carrying this T cell receptor (beta chain). Its antigen remains unknown. TCRdb reprocessed the RACE reads via MiXCR and lists one record per CDR3 protein. The table includes 40,000 to 50,000 distinct CDR3 sequences, over 3.5% detected once. This sample is part of a study of human T cells and chemical hapten exposure. Study overall: Sensitization used 2% DPC on approximately 2 cm by approximately 2 cm upper inner arm skin. Study-wide findings and caveats: Among TCRs, those above 1 in 1000 frequency were unaffected by DPC sensitization.

The V and J ends lost 6 bases and 0 bases respectively, with 11 bases between them. The CDR3 covers 14 residues. Per the germline V gene, CDR1 is SGDLS and CDR2 is YYNGEE. Time point noted: patch test 1, 2 weeks after DPC sensitization. Treatment of the sample: therapeutic diphenylcyclopropenone sensitization with weekly scalp DPC. From whole blood left unfractionated, total RNA was extracted. Sequencing was performed on whole blood, taken in connection with sensitization to the hapten diphenylcyclopropenone (DPC). The sequence was collected from a man aged 50 to 59 with alopecia areata. Some clones in this sample may be carry-over from other donors' samples. The V and J genes are TRBV9 and TRBJ2-3; no definite D call. The chain's CDR3 is CASTYQTSTDTQYF. The CDR3 DNA sequence: TGTGCCAGCACCTATCAGACTAGCACAGATACGCAGTATTTT.